This T cell receptor beta chain was observed in a study of blood T cell repertoires in COVID-19. Turning to the study itself: The study drew acute and convalescent COVID-19 samples from the United States, Italy and Spain.

Profiling relied on immunoSEQ multiplex PCR, and the TCRdb table lists in-frame clones only, not all of them. The table has about 390,000 clones, about 83% seen once. V shed 0 bases, J shed 8 bases, and the junction held 13 bases outside the gene matches. The CDR3 consists of 17 residues. In germline, CDR1 is LGHNA, CDR2 YNFKEQ. Material for sequencing was PBMCs or T cells enriched from blood (not recorded which). This sequence originates from a woman in her forties or fifties who had recovered from COVID-19. The V gene is TRBV4-2, the J gene TRBJ1-2, with 9 bases identical to TRBD1. DNA of the CDR3: TGTGCCAGCAGCCAAGAAGGGACAGGGCCGAGTGCGCGCGGCTACACCTTC. Translating gives CASSQEGTGPSARGYTF.